This T cell receptor beta chain was sequenced during a study of shared clonotypes between healthy human individuals. CD45RA-negative memory and CD45RA+ naive subsets were split from the CD4+ cells. Only in-frame clones appear in the TCRdb table, and some are missing; sequencing was by immunoSEQ multiplex PCR. In the table there are about 2.4 million clones, 80% to 95% of which are singletons. This TCR was recovered from a man between 18 and 29 years old in good health. Some clones in this sample may be carry-over from other donors' samples. The sample was naive CD4+ T cells from PBMCs. Subset specified: CD45RA+ positively selected.

CDR3 amino acids: CASSLSGRDAFF. As DNA, the CDR3 is TGTGCCAGCAGTTTATCAGGCAGGGATGCTTTCTTT. The rearrangement links TRBV28 to TRBJ1-1; D may be TRBD1 (5 bases). CDR3 length: 12 residues. Germline V gene sequence: CDR1 MDHEN, CDR2 SYDVKM. V gave up 1 base and J gave up 11 bases, with 11 bases separating them.